The clone carrying this T cell receptor (beta chain) occurred a few times. The CDR3 covers 14 residues. Germline V gene data show CDR1 as MNHEY and CDR2 as SVGAGI. V lost 0 bases and J lost 4, with 9 bases in between. This entry belongs to a study of blood T cell repertoires in COVID-19. Study as a whole: Material from acute and convalescent COVID-19 was sourced from the United States, Italy and Spain. T cells, B-cell-depleted T cells, or PBMCs supplied cDNA or gDNA.

Study processing details: Nucleated cell counts were estimated from reference gene primer amplification. TCRdb's table, derived via immunoSEQ multiplex PCR, lists solely in-frame clones and lacks some. V and J calls and clone size are copied from that table; D and trimming were computed from the DNA. The sample contains under 85,000 clones, approximately 82% of which appear only once. This rearrangement joins TRBV6-5 to TRBJ1-2; weak D call: TRBD1 (5 bases). The clonotype comes from an elderly man with active or convalescent COVID-19. The sample was peripheral blood. In DNA form, the CDR3 reads TGTGCCAGCAGTTACTCGTCCAGGGCCTATGGCTACACCTTC. Translated: CASSYSSRAYGYTF.